One T cell receptor (beta chain) is described in this entry. Its antigen is unknown. The sample is drawn from a study of graft-versus-host responses after intestinal transplantation. Across the whole study: Multivisceral, liver-intestinal, or isolated intestinal transplants were performed in recipients. Induction using anti-thymocyte globulin, followed by tacrolimus and steroids for approximately 3 years, was given to all recipients. Study-level results: Subjects displaying graft-donor T cell macrochimerism possessed elevated graft-versus-host to host-versus-graft clonal ratios inside allografts. Early post-transplant falls in HvG clones accompanied the peak levels of circulating GvH clones.

Losses at the gene ends were 5 bases for V and 2 bases for J; bases not matched to a gene: 5. This CDR3 comprises 14 residues. Germline CDR1 and CDR2: SQVTM and ANQGSEA. Clones were sequenced by immunoSEQ multiplex PCR, and TCRdb holds only the in-frame ones, with some missing. This table has about 57,000 clones, about 90% appearing once. This sequence originates from a human patient who received an intestinal transplant, so some T cells may come from the graft donor. Sample: PBMCs, taken 26 days after transplant. The chain uses TRBV29-1 and TRBJ2-7; TRBD2 aligns across 11 bases. CDR3 DNA sequence: TGCAGCGTTCTTTCTAGCGGGGGGCCCTACGAGCAGTACTTC. It codes for CSVLSSGGPYEQYF.